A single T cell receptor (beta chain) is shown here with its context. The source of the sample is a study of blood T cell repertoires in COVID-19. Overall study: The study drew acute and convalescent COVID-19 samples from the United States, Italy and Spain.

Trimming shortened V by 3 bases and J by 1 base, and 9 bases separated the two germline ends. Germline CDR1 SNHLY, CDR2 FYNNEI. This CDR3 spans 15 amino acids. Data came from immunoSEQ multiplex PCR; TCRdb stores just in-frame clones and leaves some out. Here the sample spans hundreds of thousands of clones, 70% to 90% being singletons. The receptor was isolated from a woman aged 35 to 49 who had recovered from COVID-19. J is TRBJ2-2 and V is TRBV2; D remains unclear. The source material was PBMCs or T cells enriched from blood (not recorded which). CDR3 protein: CASSDQILNTGELFF. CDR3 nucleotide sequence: TGTGCCAGCAGTGACCAGATATTGAACACCGGGGAGCTGTTTTTT.